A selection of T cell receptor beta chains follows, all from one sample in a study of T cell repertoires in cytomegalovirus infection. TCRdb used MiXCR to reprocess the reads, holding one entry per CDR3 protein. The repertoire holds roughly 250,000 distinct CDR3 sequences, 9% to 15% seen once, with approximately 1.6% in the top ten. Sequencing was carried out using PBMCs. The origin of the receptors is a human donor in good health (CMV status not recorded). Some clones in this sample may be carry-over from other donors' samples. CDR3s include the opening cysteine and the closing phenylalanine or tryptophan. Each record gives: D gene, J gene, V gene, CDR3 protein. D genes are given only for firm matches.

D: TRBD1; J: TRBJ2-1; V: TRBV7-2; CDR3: CASSPDRWGEQFF
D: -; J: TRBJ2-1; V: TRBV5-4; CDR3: CASSLGSASGNEQFF
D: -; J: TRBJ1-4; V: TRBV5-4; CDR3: CASSLTGLANEKLFF
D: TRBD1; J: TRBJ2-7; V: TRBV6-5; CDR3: CASSYSTGTGEYEQYF
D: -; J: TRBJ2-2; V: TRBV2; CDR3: CASSRWRLENTGELFF
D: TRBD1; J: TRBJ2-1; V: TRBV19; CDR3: CASSSDRGSYNEQFF
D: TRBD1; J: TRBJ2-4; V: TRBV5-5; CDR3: CASSDFRDRTAKNIQYF
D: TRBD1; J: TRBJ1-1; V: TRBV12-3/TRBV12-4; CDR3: CASSPNQGVTEAFF
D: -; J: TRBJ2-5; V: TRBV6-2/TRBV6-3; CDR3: CASSWGTGQELAQYF
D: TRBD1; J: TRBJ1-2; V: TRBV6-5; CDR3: CASSYRGQGGGYGYTF
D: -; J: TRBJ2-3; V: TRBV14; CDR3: CASSRLSTDTQYF
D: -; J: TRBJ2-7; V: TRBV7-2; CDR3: CASRPPGQKASEQYF
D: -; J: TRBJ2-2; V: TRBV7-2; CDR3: CASSLVRGRTGELFF
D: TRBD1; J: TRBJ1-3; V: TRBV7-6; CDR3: CASSFGGTASGNTIYF
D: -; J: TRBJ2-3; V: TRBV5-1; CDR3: CASSQSGSTDTQYF
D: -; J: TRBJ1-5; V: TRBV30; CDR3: CAWSPSGANQPQHF
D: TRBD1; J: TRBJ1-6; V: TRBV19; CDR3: CASSISTGMNSPLHF
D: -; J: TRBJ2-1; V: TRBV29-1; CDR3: CSAEGGGRDEQFF
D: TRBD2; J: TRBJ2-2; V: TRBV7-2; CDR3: CASSLQRGTGELFF
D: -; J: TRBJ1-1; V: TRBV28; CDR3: CASSFSSGLGNTEAFF
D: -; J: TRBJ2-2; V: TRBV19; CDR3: CASSRQGEDTGELFF
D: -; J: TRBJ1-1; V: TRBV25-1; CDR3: CASTNDREGTEAFF
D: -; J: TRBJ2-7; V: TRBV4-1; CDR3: CASSRGTDSYEQYF
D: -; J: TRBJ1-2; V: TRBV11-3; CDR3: CASSSTPDGYTF
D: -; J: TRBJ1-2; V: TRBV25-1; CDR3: CASSESGTSYGYTF
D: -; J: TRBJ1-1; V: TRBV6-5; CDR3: CASSLKGGMNTEAFF